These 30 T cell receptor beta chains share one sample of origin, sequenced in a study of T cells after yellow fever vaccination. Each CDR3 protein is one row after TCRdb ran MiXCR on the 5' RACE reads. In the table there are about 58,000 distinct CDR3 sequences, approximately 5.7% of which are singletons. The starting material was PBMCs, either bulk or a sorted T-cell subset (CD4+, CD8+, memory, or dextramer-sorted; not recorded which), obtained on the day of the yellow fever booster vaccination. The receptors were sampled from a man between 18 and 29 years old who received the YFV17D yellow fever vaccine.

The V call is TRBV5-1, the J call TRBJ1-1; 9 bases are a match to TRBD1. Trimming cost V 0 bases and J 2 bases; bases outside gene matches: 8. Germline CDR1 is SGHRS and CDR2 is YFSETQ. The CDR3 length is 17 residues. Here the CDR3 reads CASSLAQGTGLNTEAFF. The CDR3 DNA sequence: TGCGCCAGCAGCTTGGCTCAGGGGACAGGGCTTAACACTGAAGCTTTCTTT.

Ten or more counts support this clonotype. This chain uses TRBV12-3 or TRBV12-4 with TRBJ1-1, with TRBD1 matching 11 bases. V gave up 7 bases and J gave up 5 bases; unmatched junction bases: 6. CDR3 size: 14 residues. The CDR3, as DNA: TGTGCCAGCACCCCGGGACAGGGGGAAACTGAAGCTTTCTTT. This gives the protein CASTPGQGETEAFF.

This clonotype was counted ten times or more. The CDR3 DNA reads TGCGCCAGCAGCCAAGGTTCGAATCAGCCCCAGCATTTT. Its protein product is CASSQGSNQPQHF. The rearrangement links TRBV4-1 to TRBJ1-5; D is unresolved. CDR3 size: 13 residues. Deletions cut 1 base from V and 4 bases from J, with 5 bases between. CDR1 is MGHRA, CDR2 YSYEKL, per germline.

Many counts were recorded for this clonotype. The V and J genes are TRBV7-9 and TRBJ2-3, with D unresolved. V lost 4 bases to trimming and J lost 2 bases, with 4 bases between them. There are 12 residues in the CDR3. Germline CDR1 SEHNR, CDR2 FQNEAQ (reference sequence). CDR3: CASSSLTDTQYF. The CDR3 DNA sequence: TGTGCCAGCAGCTCGCTCACAGATACGCAGTATTTT. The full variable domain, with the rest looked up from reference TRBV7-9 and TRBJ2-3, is DTGVSQNPRHKITKRGQNVTFRCDPISEHNRLYWYRQTLGQGPEFLTYFQNEAQLEKSRLLSDRFSAERPKGSFSTLEIQRTEQGDSAMYLCASSSLTDTQYFGPGTRLTVL.

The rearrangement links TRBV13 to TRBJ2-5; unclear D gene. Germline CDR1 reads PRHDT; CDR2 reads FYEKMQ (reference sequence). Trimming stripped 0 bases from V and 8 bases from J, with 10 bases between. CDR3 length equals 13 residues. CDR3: CASSLGPKSTQYF. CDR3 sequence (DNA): TGTGCCAGCAGCTTAGGCCCCAAAAGCACCCAGTACTTC.

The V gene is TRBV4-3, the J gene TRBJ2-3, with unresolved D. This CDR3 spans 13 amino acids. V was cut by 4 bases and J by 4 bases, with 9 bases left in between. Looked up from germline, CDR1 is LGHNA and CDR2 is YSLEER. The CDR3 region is CASSPPESDTQYF. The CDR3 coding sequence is TGCGCCAGCAGCCCGCCCGAGTCAGATACGCAGTATTTT.

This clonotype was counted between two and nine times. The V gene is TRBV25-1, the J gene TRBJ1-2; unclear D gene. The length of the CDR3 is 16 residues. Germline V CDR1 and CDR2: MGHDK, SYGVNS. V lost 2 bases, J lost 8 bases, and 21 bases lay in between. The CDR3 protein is CASSEGKRAALGGYTF. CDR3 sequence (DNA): TGTGCCAGCAGTGAAGGGAAAAGGGCAGCTCTCGGGGGCTACACCTTC.

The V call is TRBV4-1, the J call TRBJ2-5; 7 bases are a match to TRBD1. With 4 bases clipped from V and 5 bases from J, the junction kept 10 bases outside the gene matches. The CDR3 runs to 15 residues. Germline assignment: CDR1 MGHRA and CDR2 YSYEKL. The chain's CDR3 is CASSRVPGTAETQYF. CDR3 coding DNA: TGCGCCAGCAGCCGCGTACCTGGGACAGCGGAGACCCAGTACTTC.

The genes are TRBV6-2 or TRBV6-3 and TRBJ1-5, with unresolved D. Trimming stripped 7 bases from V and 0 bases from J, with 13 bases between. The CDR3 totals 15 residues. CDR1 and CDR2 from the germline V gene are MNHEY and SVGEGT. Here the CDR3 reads CASTLRLYSNQPQHF. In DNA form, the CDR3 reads TGTGCCAGCACACTCCGGCTCTATAGCAATCAGCCCCAGCATTTT.

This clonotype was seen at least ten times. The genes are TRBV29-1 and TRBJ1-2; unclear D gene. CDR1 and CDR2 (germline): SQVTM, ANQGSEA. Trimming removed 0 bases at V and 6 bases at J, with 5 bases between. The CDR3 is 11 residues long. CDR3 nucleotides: TGCAGCGTTGAAGATCCAGATGGCTACACCTTC. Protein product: CSVEDPDGYTF. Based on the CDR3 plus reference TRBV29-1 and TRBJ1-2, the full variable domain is SAVISQKPSRDICQRGTSLTIQCQVDSQVTMMFWYRQQPGQSLTLIATANQGSEATYESGFVIDKFPISRPNLTFSTLTVSNMSPEDSSIYLCSVEDPDGYTFGSGTRLTVV.

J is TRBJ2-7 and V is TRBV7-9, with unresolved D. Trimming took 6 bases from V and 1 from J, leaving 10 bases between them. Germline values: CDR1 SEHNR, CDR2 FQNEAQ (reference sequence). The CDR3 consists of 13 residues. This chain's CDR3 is CASRRTDSYEQYF. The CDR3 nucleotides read TGTGCCAGCAGACGTACAGATTCCTACGAGCAGTACTTC.

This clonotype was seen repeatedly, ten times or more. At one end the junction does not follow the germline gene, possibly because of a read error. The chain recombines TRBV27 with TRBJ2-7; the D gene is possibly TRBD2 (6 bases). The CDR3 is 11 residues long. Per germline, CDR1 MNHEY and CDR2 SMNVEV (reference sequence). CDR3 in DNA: TGTGCCAGCAGTTGGGGGGAGGAGATGCACTTC. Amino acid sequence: CASSWGEEMHF.

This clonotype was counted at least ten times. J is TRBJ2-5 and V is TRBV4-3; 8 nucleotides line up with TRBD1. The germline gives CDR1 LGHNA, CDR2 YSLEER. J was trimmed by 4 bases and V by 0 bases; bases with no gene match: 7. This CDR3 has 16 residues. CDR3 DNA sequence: TGCGCCAGCAGCCAAGATTGGGACAGGAGAGGAGAGACCCAGTACTTC. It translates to CASSQDWDRRGETQYF.

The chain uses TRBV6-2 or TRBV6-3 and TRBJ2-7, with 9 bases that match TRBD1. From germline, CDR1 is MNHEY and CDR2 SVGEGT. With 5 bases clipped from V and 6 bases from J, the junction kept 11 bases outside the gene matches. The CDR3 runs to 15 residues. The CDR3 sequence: CASSPDRGGRGEQYF. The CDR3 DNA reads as TGTGCCAGCAGTCCGGACAGGGGAGGTAGGGGCGAGCAGTACTTC.

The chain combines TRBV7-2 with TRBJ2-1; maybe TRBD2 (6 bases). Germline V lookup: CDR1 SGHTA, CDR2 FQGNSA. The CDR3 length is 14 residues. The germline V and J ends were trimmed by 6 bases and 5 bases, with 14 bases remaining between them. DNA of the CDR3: TGTGCCAGCAGGGACGGGAGTCCCCACAATGAGCAGTTCTTC. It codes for CASRDGSPHNEQFF.

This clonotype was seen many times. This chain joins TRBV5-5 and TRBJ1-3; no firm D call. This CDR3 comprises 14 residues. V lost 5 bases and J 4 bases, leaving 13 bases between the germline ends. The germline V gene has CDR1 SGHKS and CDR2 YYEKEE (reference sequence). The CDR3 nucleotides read TGTGCCAGCAGTGAGGATGGGGTCGGAAACACCATATATTTT. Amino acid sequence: CASSEDGVGNTIYF.

The CDR3 protein is CASASGGANNEQFF. DNA of the CDR3: TGTGCCAGTGCTAGCGGGGGGGCAAACAATGAGCAGTTCTTC. The chain has TRBV19 and TRBJ2-1; 12 bases are shared with TRBD2. Germline V gene sequence: CDR1 LNHDA, CDR2 SQIVND (reference sequence). This CDR3 spans 14 amino acids. V lost 8 bases to trimming and J lost 5 bases; unmatched junction nucleotides: 4. Variable domain in full (rest from reference TRBV19 and TRBJ2-1): DGGITQSPKYLFRKEGQNVTLSCEQNLNHDAMYWYRQDPGQGLRLIYYSQIVNDFQKGDIAEGYSVSREKKESFPLTVTSAQKNPTAFYLCASASGGANNEQFFGPGTRLTVL.

CDR3 sequence (DNA): TGTGCCAGCAGCTCAAGCTGGGCGGAGGGCTATGGCTACACCTTC. As protein: CASSSSWAEGYGYTF. The V and J genes are TRBV7-8 and TRBJ1-2; D not resolved. Germline-derived CDR1 and CDR2 are SGHVS and FQNEAQ. CDR3 length equals 15 residues. Trimming pared 4 bases from V and 4 bases from J, leaving 16 bases between.

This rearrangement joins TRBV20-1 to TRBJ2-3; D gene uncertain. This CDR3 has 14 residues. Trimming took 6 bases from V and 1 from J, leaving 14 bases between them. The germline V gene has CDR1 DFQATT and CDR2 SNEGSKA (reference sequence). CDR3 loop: CSAKGPWGTDTQYF. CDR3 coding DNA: TGCAGTGCCAAAGGCCCATGGGGCACAGATACGCAGTATTTT.

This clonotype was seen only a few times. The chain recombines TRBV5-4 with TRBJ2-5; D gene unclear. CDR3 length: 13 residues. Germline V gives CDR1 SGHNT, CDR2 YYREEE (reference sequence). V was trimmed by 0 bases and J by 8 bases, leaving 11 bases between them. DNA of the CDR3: TGTGCCAGCAGCTTGGAATCCAGACACACCCAGTACTTC. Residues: CASSLESRHTQYF.

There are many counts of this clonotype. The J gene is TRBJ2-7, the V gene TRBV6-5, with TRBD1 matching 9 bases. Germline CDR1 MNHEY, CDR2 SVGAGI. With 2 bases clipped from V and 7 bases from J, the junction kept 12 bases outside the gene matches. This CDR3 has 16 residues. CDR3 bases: TGTGCCAGCAGTTACAAACAGGGGGCTCCCCTACGAGAGCAGTACGTC. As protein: CASSYKQGAPLREQYV.

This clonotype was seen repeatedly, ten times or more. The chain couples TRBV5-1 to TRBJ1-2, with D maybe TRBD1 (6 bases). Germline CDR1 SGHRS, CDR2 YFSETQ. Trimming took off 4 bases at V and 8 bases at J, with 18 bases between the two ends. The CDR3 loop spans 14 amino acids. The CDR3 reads CASSLSTGPAGYTF. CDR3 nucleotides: TGCGCCAGCAGCCTGTCTACAGGGCCGGCAGGCTACACCTTC.

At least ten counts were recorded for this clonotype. The CDR3, as DNA: TGCAGTGCTAGAGCCGGCCCCGTTGAAGCTTTCTTT. Translated, it gives CSARAGPVEAFF. The chain has TRBV20-1 and TRBJ1-1; D is uncertain. Germline loops: CDR1 DFQATT, CDR2 SNEGSKA (reference sequence). Trimming left V 1 base short and J 7 bases short, with 10 bases between. This CDR3 has 12 amino acids.

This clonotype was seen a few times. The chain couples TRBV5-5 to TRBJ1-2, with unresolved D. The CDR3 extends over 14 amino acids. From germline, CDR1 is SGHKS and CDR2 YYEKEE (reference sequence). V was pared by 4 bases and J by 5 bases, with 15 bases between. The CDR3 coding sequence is TGTGCCAGCAGCCCCCCCGGGTCAGGTTATGGCTACACCTTC. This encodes CASSPPGSGYGYTF.

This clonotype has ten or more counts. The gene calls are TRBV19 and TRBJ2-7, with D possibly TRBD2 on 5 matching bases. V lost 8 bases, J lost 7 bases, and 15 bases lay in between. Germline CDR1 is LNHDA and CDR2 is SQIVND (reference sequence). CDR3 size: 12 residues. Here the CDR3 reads CASSWGAGEQYF. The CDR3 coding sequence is TGTGCCAGTTCCTGGGGAGCTGGAGAGCAGTACTTC. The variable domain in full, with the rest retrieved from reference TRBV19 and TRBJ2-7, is DGGITQSPKYLFRKEGQNVTLSCEQNLNHDAMYWYRQDPGQGLRLIYYSQIVNDFQKGDIAEGYSVSREKKESFPLTVTSAQKNPTAFYLCASSWGAGEQYFGPGTRLTVT.

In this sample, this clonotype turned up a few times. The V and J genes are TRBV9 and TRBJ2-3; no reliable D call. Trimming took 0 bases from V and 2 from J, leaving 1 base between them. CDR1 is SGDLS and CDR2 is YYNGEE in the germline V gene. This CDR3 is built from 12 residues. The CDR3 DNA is TGTGCCAGCAGCGTAGCCACAGATACGCAGTATTTT. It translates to CASSVATDTQYF.

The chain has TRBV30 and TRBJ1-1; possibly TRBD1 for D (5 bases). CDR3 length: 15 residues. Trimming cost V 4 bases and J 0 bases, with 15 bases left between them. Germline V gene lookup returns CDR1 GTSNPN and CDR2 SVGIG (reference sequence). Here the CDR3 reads CAWTSDSYMNTEAFF. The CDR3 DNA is TGTGCCTGGACTAGCGACAGCTACATGAACACTGAAGCTTTCTTT. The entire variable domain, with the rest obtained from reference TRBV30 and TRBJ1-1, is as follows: SQTIHQWPATLVQPVGSPLSLECTVEGTSNPNLYWYRQAAGRGLQLLFYSVGIGQISSEVPQNLSASRPQDRQFILSSKKLLLSDSGFYLCAWTSDSYMNTEAFFGQGTRLTVV.

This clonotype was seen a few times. For the CDR3, the DNA is TGCAGTGCTAGCAGGGGACGCTATGGCTACACCTTC. It translates to CSASRGRYGYTF. The rearrangement uses TRBV20-1 and TRBJ1-2, with D possibly matching TRBD1 (6 bases). CDR1 is DFQATT and CDR2 is SNEGSKA in the germline V gene (reference sequence). The V end lost 3 bases, the J end lost 4 bases, and 9 bases lay between the germline ends. This CDR3 has 12 residues.

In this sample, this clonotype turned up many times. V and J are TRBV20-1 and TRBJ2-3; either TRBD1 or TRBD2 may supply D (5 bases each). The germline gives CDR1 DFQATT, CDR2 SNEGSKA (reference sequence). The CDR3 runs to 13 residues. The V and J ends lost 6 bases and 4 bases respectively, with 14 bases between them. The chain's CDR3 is CSAKGTPPDTQYF. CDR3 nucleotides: TGCAGTGCCAAGGGGACCCCCCCAGATACGCAGTATTTT.

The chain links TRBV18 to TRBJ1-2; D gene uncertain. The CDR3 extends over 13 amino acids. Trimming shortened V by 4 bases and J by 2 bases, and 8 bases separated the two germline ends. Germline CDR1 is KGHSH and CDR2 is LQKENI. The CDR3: CASSRKENYGYTF. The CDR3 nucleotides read TGTGCCAGCTCACGGAAAGAAAACTATGGCTACACCTTC.